This paragraph reports one T cell receptor beta chain. The germline V gene has CDR1 MNHNY and CDR2 SVGAGI (reference sequence). This CDR3 region has 15 residues. J was trimmed by 4 bases and V by 5 bases; bases with no gene match: 5. Over chemoradiotherapy, repertoires were sampled more than once. This entry is derived from a study of chemoradiotherapy in HPV16-positive cancers. Generated by immunoSEQ multiplex PCR, the TCRdb table keeps only in-frame clones and is missing some. This sample has about 7,900 clones, with 70% to 85% found just once. The sample was gathered from a patient who underwent chemoradiotherapy. This receptor was taken from a human donor with HPV-associated anogenital cancer. The chain carries TRBV6-6 and TRBJ1-4; TRBD1 agrees at 9 bases. This chain's CDR3 is CASSNTGGGNEKLFF. Written as DNA, the CDR3 is TGTGCCAGCAGTAATACAGGGGGCGGTAATGAAAAACTGTTTTTT.